Listed here are 11 T cell receptor beta chains from one sample, sequenced in a study of T cell clusters in autoimmune cytopenias. TRB rearrangements were amplified by touch-down multiplex PCR with mixed TRB-A/B primers. TCRdb processed the multiplex PCR reads again and assigns one entry to each CDR3 protein, with no DNA. The sample's table shows about 7,400 distinct CDR3 sequences. TRB amplification used approximately 250 ng of peripheral blood genomic DNA. Material for sequencing was peripheral blood. The receptors were sampled from a human donor with an autoimmune cytopenia or autoimmune hepatitis (not recorded which).

The gene calls are TRBV6-4 and TRBJ2-5; TCRdb outputs TRBD2, but without DNA this stays unchecked. The length of the CDR3 is 13 residues. CDR1 MRHNA and CDR2 SNTAGT come from the germline V gene. The CDR3 reads CASRGLALETQYF.

The chain couples TRBV6-1 to TRBJ2-4; TCRdb proposes TRBD1, but this gene call is untestable without DNA. The CDR3 is 15 amino acids. Germline CDR1 reads MNHNS; CDR2 reads SASEGT. CDR3 region: CASSEPGTGRNIQYF.

V and J are TRBV30 and TRBJ2-7; TCRdb lists TRBD1, though no DNA is available to test this call. This CDR3 has 15 residues. The V gene's germline CDR1 is GTSNPN and CDR2 SVGIG (reference sequence). The CDR3 region is CAWSRGGASSYEQYF.

The gene calls are TRBV30 and TRBJ2-3. The CDR3 consists of 14 residues. Per the germline V gene, CDR1 is GTSNPN and CDR2 is SVGIG (reference sequence). The CDR3 protein is CAWSVLDSPDTQYF.

Measured by frequency, this clonotype is medium-sized. V is TRBV19 and J is TRBJ2-3. Germline V CDR1 and CDR2: LNHDA, SQIVND (reference sequence). The CDR3 length is 13 residues. The CDR3 reads CASSIQAADTQYF.

By frequency, this clonotype is medium-sized. The chain carries TRBV19 and TRBJ1-1; TCRdb's D gene call, TRBD1, goes unchecked for lack of DNA. Germline CDR1 reads LNHDA; CDR2 reads SQIVND (reference sequence). CDR3 size: 13 residues. This CDR3 is CASIDRVGTEAFF.

This clonotype is classed as medium-sized by frequency. The chain uses TRBV6-5 and TRBJ2-3; the TCRdb D gene call, TRBD2, has no DNA to confirm it. The germline CDR1 and CDR2 sequences are MNHEY and SVGAGI. CDR3 size: 14 residues. The chain's CDR3 is CASGLDGRTDTQYF.

The V call is TRBV30, the J call TRBJ2-1. There are 14 residues in the CDR3. Germline CDR1 reads GTSNPN; CDR2 reads SVGIG (reference sequence). CDR3 loop: CAWASGRSYNEQFF. Combining the CDR3 with reference TRBV30 and TRBJ2-1 gives the whole variable domain SQTIHQWPATLVQPVGSPLSLECTVEGTSNPNLYWYRQAAGRGLQLLFYSVGIGQISSEVPQNLSASRPQDRQFILSSKKLLLSDSGFYLCAWASGRSYNEQFFGPGTRLTVL.

V gene TRBV6-5 combines with J gene TRBJ2-3; there is no DNA to check the TCRdb D call of TRBD1. Germline-derived CDR1 and CDR2 are MNHEY and SVGAGI. This CDR3 contains 14 residues. Here the CDR3 reads CASSSGQGTDTQYF.

The V gene is TRBV6-1, the J gene TRBJ1-3; TCRdb designates TRBD1, a call that cannot be tested without DNA. Germline V gives CDR1 MNHNS, CDR2 SASEGT. The CDR3 has 14 amino acids. The CDR3 sequence: CASRSGQGRNTIYF.

This clonotype shows up as medium-sized by frequency. The chain links TRBV29-1 to TRBJ2-1; TCRdb outputs TRBD2, but without DNA this stays unchecked. Germline CDR1 reads SQVTM; CDR2 reads ANQGSEA. The CDR3 spans 12 residues. CDR3 loop: CSGTWRGAEQFF.